This T cell receptor beta chain was identified in a study of blood T cell repertoires in COVID-19. Study-level information: PBMCs, B-cell-depleted T cells, or T cells provided the cDNA or gDNA that made up the material.

In the original workflow: Scientists estimated how many nucleated cells there were by amplifying reference gene primers. Generated by immunoSEQ multiplex PCR, the TCRdb table keeps only in-frame clones and is missing some. That table furnishes V, J and clone size, whereas the DNA furnished D and trimming. Of about 200,000 clones listed, 85% are singletons. V was shortened by 1 base and J by 3 bases, with 12 bases between the two germline ends. Germline V lookup: CDR1 LGHNA, CDR2 YSLEER. The CDR3 is 15 amino acids. V usage is TRBV4-3 and J usage is TRBJ1-1; D might be TRBD1 (5 bases). This clonotype was sampled from a woman older than 75 with acute or convalescent COVID-19. The sample taken for sequencing was peripheral blood. The CDR3 coding sequence is TGCGCCAGCAGCCAAGGTGCAGGGAGGGACACTGAAGCTTTCTTT. This gives the protein CASSQGAGRDTEAFF.